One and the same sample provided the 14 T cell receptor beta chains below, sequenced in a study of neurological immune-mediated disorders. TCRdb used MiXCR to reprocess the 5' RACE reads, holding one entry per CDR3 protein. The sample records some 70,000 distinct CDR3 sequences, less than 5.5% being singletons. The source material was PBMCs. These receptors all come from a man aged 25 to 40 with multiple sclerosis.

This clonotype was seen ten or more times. CDR3 residues: CASSPEDYEQFF. CDR3 in DNA: TGTGCCAGCTCACCAGAGGACTATGAGCAGTTCTTC. The V call is TRBV18, the J call TRBJ2-1; a weak D match, TRBD2 (5 bases). The CDR3 extends over 12 amino acids. With 2 bases removed from V and 8 bases from J, the gap between germline ends came to 7 bases. Germline CDR1 is KGHSH and CDR2 is LQKENI.

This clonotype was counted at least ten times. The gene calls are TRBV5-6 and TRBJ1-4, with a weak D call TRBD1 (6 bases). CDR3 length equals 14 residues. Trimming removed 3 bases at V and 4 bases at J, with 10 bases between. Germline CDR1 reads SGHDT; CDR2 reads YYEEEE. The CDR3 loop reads CASSSTGYNEKLFF. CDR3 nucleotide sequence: TGTGCCAGCAGCTCGACAGGCTATAATGAAAAACTGTTTTTT.

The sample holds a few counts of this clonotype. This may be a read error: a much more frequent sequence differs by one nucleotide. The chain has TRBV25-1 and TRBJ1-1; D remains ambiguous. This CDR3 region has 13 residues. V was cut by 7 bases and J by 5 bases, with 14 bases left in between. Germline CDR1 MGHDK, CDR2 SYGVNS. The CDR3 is CASTLGKGTEAFF. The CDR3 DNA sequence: TGTGCCAGCACCCTGGGAAAGGGAACTGAAGCTTTCTTT. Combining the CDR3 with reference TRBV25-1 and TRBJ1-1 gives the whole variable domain EADIYQTPRYLVIGTGKKITLECSQTMGHDKMYWYQQDPGMELHLIHYSYGVNSTEKGDLSSESTVSRIRTEHFPLTLESARPSHTSQYLCASTLGKGTEAFFGQGTRLTVV.

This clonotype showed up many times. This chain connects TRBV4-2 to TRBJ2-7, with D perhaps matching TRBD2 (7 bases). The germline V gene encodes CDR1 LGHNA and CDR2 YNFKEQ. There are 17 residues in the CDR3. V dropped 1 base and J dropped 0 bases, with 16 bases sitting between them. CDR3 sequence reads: CASSQGPGGLNSYEQYF. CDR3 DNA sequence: TGTGCCAGCAGCCAAGGTCCGGGGGGCCTCAACTCCTACGAGCAGTACTTC.

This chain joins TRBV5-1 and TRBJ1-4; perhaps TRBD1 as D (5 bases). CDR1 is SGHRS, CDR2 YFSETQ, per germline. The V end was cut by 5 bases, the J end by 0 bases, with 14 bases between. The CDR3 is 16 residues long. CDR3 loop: CASSIDSRTTNEKLFF. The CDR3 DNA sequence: TGCGCCAGCAGTATTGACAGTCGCACAACTAATGAAAAACTGTTTTTT. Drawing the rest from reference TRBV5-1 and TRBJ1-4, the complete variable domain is KAGVTQTPRYLIKTRGQQVTLSCSPISGHRSVSWYQQTPGQGLQFLFEYFSETQRNKGNFPGRFSGRQFSNSRSEMNVSTLELGDSALYLCASSIDSRTTNEKLFFGSGTQLSVL.

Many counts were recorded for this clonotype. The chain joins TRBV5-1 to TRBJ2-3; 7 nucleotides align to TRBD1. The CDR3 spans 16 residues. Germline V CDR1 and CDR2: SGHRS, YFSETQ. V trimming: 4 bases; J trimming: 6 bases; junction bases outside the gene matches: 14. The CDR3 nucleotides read TGCGCCAGCAGCCGACAGGGACCCGACAGCTTGGATACGCAGTATTTT. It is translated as CASSRQGPDSLDTQYF.

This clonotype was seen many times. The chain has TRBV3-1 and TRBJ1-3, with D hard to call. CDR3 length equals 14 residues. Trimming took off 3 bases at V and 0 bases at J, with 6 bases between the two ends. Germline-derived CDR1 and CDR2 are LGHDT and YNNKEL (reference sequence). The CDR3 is CASSHLGSGNTIYF. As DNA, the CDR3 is TGTGCCAGCAGCCATTTGGGCTCTGGAAACACCATATATTTT. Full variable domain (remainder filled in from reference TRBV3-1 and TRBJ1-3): DTAVSQTPKYLVTQMGNDKSIKCEQNLGHDTMYWYKQDSKKFLKIMFSYNNKELIINETVPNRFSPKSPDKAHLNLHINSLELGDSAVYFCASSHLGSGNTIYFGEGSWLTVV.

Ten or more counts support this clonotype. The CDR3 coding sequence is TGCGCCAGCAGCTTGGTTAGTTCAGGGGACACTGAAGCTTTCTTT. Translated: CASSLVSSGDTEAFF. The chain carries TRBV5-1 and TRBJ1-1, with a weak D call TRBD1 (6 bases). V was pared by 0 bases and J by 3 bases, with 12 bases between. The CDR3 sequence is 15 residues long. Germline CDR1 SGHRS, CDR2 YFSETQ. Combining the CDR3 with reference TRBV5-1 and TRBJ1-1 gives the whole variable domain KAGVTQTPRYLIKTRGQQVTLSCSPISGHRSVSWYQQTPGQGLQFLFEYFSETQRNKGNFPGRFSGRQFSNSRSEMNVSTLELGDSALYLCASSLVSSGDTEAFFGQGTRLTVV.

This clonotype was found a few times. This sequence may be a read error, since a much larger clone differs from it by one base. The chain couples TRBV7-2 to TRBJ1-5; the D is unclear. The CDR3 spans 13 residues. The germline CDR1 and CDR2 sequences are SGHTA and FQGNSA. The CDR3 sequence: CASSWRPNQPQNF. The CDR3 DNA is TGTGCCAGCAGCTGGCGACCGAATCAGCCCCAGAATTTT.

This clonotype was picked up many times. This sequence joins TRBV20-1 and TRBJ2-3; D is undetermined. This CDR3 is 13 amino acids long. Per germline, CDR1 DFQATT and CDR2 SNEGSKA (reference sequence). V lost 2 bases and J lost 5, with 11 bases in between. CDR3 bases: TGCAGTGCTAGACAAGACAAGGGAGATACGCAGTATTTT. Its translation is CSARQDKGDTQYF.

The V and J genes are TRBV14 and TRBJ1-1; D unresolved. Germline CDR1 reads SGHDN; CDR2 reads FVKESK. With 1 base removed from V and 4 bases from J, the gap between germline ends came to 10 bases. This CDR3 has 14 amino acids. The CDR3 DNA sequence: TGTGCCAGCAGCCAAGTAGGAGGAGGCACTGAAGCTTTCTTT. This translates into CASSQVGGGTEAFF.

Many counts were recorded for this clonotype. In DNA, the CDR3 is TGCGCCAGCAGCTTGAGGTCGGGCCTTATCACAGATACGCAGTATTTT. It yields the protein CASSLRSGLITDTQYF. J is TRBJ2-3 and V is TRBV5-1; D is unclear. Germline-derived CDR1 and CDR2 are SGHRS and YFSETQ. The V end was cut by 1 base, the J end by 2 bases, with 14 bases between. CDR3 length: 16 amino acids.

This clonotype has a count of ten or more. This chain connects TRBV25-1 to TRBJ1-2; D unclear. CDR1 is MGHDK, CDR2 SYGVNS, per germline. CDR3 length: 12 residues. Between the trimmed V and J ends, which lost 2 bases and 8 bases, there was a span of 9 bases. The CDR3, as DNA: TGTGCCAGCAGTGAACGGGAGGAGGGCTACACCTTC. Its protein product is CASSEREEGYTF.

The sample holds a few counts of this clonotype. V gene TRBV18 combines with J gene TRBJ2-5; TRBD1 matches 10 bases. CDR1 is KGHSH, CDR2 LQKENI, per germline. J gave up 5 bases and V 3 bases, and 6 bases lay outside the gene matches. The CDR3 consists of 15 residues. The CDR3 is CASSPTGQGLETQYF. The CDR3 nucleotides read TGTGCCAGCTCACCCACGGGACAGGGGTTGGAGACCCAGTACTTC. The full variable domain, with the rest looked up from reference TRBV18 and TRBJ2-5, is NAGVMQNPRHLVRRRGQEARLRCSPMKGHSHVYWYRQLPEEGLKFMVYLQKENIIDESGMPKERFSAEFPKEGPSILRIQQVVRGDSAAYFCASSPTGQGLETQYFGPGTRLLVL.